The 22 T cell receptor beta chains reported below all come from one sample, sequenced in a study of CD8 T cells in ankylosing spondylitis. TCRdb recomputed calls from the 5' RACE reads with MiXCR, one row per CDR3 protein. The sample lists tens of thousands of distinct CDR3 sequences, roughly 6.2% occurring once. Sequencing used synovial fluid, either unsorted or a sorted T cell fraction (not recorded which). The receptors originated from a male donor with ankylosing spondylitis.

This clonotype occurred many times. This chain uses TRBV19 with TRBJ2-6, with D perhaps matching TRBD2 (6 bases). The V end lost 4 bases, the J end lost 0 bases, and 10 bases lay between the germline ends. Germline CDR1 is LNHDA and CDR2 is SQIVND (reference sequence). This CDR3 has 16 amino acids. The CDR3 sequence is CASSTTGGSGANVLTF. The CDR3 DNA follows: TGTGCCAGTAGTACTACCGGGGGCTCTGGGGCCAACGTCCTGACTTTC.

This clonotype came up many times. V is TRBV19 and J is TRBJ2-1; D is possibly TRBD1 or TRBD2 (5 bases each). V lost 3 bases, J lost 4 bases, and 7 bases lay in between. This CDR3 contains 13 residues. CDR1 and CDR2 (germline): LNHDA, SQIVND (reference sequence). CDR3 residues: CASSMRGYNEQFF. The CDR3, as DNA: TGTGCCAGTAGTATGAGGGGATACAATGAGCAGTTCTTC.

The rearrangement links TRBV5-1 to TRBJ2-1; 10 nucleotides agree with TRBD2. The germline V gene has CDR1 SGHRS and CDR2 YFSETQ. This CDR3 is 15 amino acids long. J was trimmed by 6 bases and V by 4 bases; bases with no gene match: 7. CDR3 coding DNA: TGCGCCAGCAGCCAAGGGACTAGCGTGGCCAATGAGCAGTTCTTC. Encoded protein: CASSQGTSVANEQFF.

This clonotype was recorded at least ten times. The CDR3 is CASSQGTVYEQFF. The CDR3 DNA is TGTGCCAGCAGCCAAGGCACGGTTTATGAGCAGTTCTTC. This chain connects TRBV3-1 to TRBJ2-1; D is unresolved. The CDR3 extends over 13 amino acids. Germline-derived CDR1 and CDR2 are LGHDT and YNNKEL (reference sequence). Trimming removed 1 base at V and 8 bases at J, with 9 bases between.

This clonotype turned up a few times. Possible read error: a much larger clone is one base away. V usage is TRBV20-1 and J usage is TRBJ2-4, with D tentatively TRBD2 (5 bases). The germline V and J ends were trimmed by 0 bases and 7 bases, with 16 bases remaining between them. This CDR3 comprises 15 residues. Germline V lookup: CDR1 DFQATT, CDR2 SNEGSKA (reference sequence). CDR3 nucleotides: TGCAGTGCTAGAGATTTTACGGGAAAATCGAACATTCAGTACTTC. Protein: CSARDFTGKSNIQYF.

In this sample, this clonotype turned up once. The chain combines TRBV2 with TRBJ1-2, with 7 positions matching TRBD1. Losses at the gene ends were 6 bases for V and 7 bases for J; bases not matched to a gene: 11. Germline V gene sequence: CDR1 SNHLY, CDR2 FYNNEI. The CDR3 is made up of 14 amino acids. Here the CDR3 reads CASRTQGGLGGYTF. The CDR3 DNA sequence: TGTGCCAGCAGGACCCAGGGGGGGTTAGGTGGCTACACCTTC.

The CDR3 DNA reads as TGTGCCAGCAGTTACTCAGGGGCCTTAAGCAATCAGCCCCAGCATTTT. It is translated as CASSYSGALSNQPQHF. V is TRBV6-2 or TRBV6-3 and J is TRBJ1-5; TRBD1 might be the D (5 bases). CDR3 length: 16 residues. Per the germline V gene, CDR1 is MNHEY and CDR2 is SVGEGT. Trimming shortened V by 0 bases and J by 1 base, and 10 bases separated the two germline ends.

This clonotype occurred many times. The gene calls are TRBV12-3 or TRBV12-4 and TRBJ2-5, with D unresolved. V was pared by 4 bases and J by 4 bases, with 7 bases between. The CDR3 loop spans 12 amino acids. The CDR3 DNA reads as TGTGCCAGCAGTTATGAGGTAGAGACCCAGTACTTC. Amino acid sequence: CASSYEVETQYF.

This clonotype was counted a few times. This chain links TRBV5-1 with TRBJ2-5; 7 nucleotides match TRBD2. The V gene's germline CDR1 is SGHRS and CDR2 YFSETQ. V lost 2 bases and J lost 2; bases outside the gene matches: 3. The CDR3 covers 14 residues. CDR3 region: CASSFQGGQETQYF. Here the CDR3 DNA reads TGCGCCAGCAGCTTCCAGGGAGGGCAAGAGACCCAGTACTTC. The full variable domain, in which reference TRBV5-1 and TRBJ2-5 provide the parts outside the CDR3, is KAGVTQTPRYLIKTRGQQVTLSCSPISGHRSVSWYQQTPGQGLQFLFEYFSETQRNKGNFPGRFSGRQFSNSRSEMNVSTLELGDSALYLCASSFQGGQETQYFGPGTRLLVL.

This clonotype occurred a few times. V gene TRBV18 combines with J gene TRBJ2-7; tentative D call: TRBD2 (6 bases). With 5 bases removed from V and 4 bases from J, the gap between germline ends came to 21 bases. Looked up from germline, CDR1 is KGHSH and CDR2 is LQKENI. CDR3 size: 16 residues. CDR3 DNA: TGTGCCAGCTCAGCCTCCGAGACTAGAATTCATTACGAGCAGTACTTC. Protein sequence: CASSASETRIHYEQYF.

The J gene is TRBJ2-5, the V gene TRBV20-1, with a weak D call TRBD1 (6 bases). Germline CDR1 is DFQATT and CDR2 is SNEGSKA (reference sequence). CDR3 length equals 13 residues. V lost 5 bases and J lost 5, with 15 bases in between. The CDR3 here is CSAVGPGVETQYF. The CDR3 DNA reads as TGCAGTGCTGTGGGACCAGGGGTGGAGACCCAGTACTTC.

Many counts were recorded for this clonotype. V gene TRBV28 combines with J gene TRBJ2-3, with 8 bases identical to TRBD1. This CDR3 is 15 amino acids long. The V and J ends lost 6 bases and 3 bases, in that order; junction bases with no gene match: 8. The germline V gene has CDR1 MDHEN and CDR2 SYDVKM. The CDR3 region is CASRSRDRMTDTQYF. The DNA of the CDR3 is TGTGCCAGCAGGTCCCGGGACAGGATGACAGATACGCAGTATTTT.

The chain has TRBV20-1 and TRBJ1-5; TRBD1 might be the D (5 bases). The V end lost 7 bases, the J end lost 2 bases, and 15 bases lay between the germline ends. This CDR3 has 14 residues. CDR1 and CDR2 (germline): DFQATT, SNEGSKA (reference sequence). CDR3 in DNA: TGCAGTGTGCCGGGGGGAGGGGGCAATCAGCCCCAGCATTTT. This encodes CSVPGGGGNQPQHF.

This clonotype showed up just a few times. The chain couples TRBV28 to TRBJ2-3; possibly TRBD1 for D (5 bases). V was clipped by 6 bases and J by 5 bases, with 18 bases between them. The CDR3 has 15 residues. Germline V gene lookup returns CDR1 MDHEN and CDR2 SYDVKM. The CDR3 protein is CASRPTVGPRDTQYF. CDR3 nucleotides: TGTGCCAGCAGACCCACCGTGGGGCCGAGAGATACGCAGTATTTT. The full variable domain, rest sourced from reference TRBV28 and TRBJ2-3, is DVKVTQSSRYLVKRTGEKVFLECVQDMDHENMFWYRQDPGLGLRLIYFSYDVKMKEKGDIPEGYSVSREKKERFSLILESASTNQTSMYLCASRPTVGPRDTQYFGPGTRLTVL.

The chain recombines TRBV20-1 with TRBJ1-2; D is possibly TRBD1 (6 bases). The V gene's germline CDR1 is DFQATT and CDR2 SNEGSKA (reference sequence). The CDR3 spans 14 residues. Between the trimmed V and J ends, which lost 1 base and 2 bases, there was a span of 11 bases. CDR3: CSARVPDRNYGYTF. CDR3 nucleotides: TGCAGTGCTAGAGTACCGGACAGAAACTATGGCTACACCTTC.

The chain links TRBV30 to TRBJ2-3; 11 bases line up with TRBD2. The germline gives CDR1 GTSNPN, CDR2 SVGIG (reference sequence). This CDR3 is built from 15 residues. V shed 4 bases, J shed 4 bases, and the junction held 7 bases outside the gene matches. CDR3 DNA: TGTGCCTGGATGGGACTAGCGGCACCTTCAGATACGCAGTATTTT. Translating it yields CAWMGLAAPSDTQYF.

At least ten counts were recorded for this clonotype. V usage is TRBV6-5 and J usage is TRBJ2-1; D perhaps matches TRBD2 (6 bases). Germline CDR1 MNHEY, CDR2 SVGAGI. The CDR3 spans 18 residues. V gave up 2 bases and J gave up 1 base, with 18 bases separating them. CDR3 in amino acids: CASSYGASALSSYNEQFF. DNA for the CDR3: TGTGCCAGCAGTTACGGGGCTAGCGCCCTCTCATCCTACAATGAGCAGTTCTTC.

This rearrangement joins TRBV7-3 to TRBJ2-1; maybe TRBD1 (6 bases). From germline, CDR1 is SGHTA and CDR2 FQGTGA. The CDR3 spans 13 residues. Trimming pared 5 bases from V and 6 bases from J, leaving 11 bases between. The CDR3 bases are TGTGCCAGCAGCCCCGGGACAAGCAATGAGCAGTTCTTC. Its translation: CASSPGTSNEQFF.

This clonotype was observed many times. The J gene is TRBJ2-6, the V gene TRBV20-1; 8 positions agree with TRBD1. Trimming took 3 bases from V and 3 from J; bases not matched to a gene: 10. Per the germline V gene, CDR1 is DFQATT and CDR2 is SNEGSKA (reference sequence). The CDR3 is made up of 17 amino acids. This chain's CDR3 is CSARRDRTRRGANVLTF. The CDR3 region has the DNA TGCAGTGCTAGGCGGGACAGGACACGGCGTGGGGCCAACGTCCTGACTTTC.

The sample holds a few counts of this clonotype. This CDR3 reads CASSPGGYSGEQYF. The CDR3 region has the DNA TGTGCCAGTAGCCCGGGCGGGTACTCGGGCGAGCAGTACTTC. The chain is built from TRBV19 and TRBJ2-7, with a possible D match to TRBD2 (5 bases). This CDR3 is built from 14 residues. CDR1 and CDR2 from the germline V gene are LNHDA and SQIVND (reference sequence). Trimming cost V 6 bases and J 6 bases, with 18 bases left between them.

V is TRBV28 and J is TRBJ2-7; 12 nucleotides match TRBD2. There are 17 residues in the CDR3. Per germline, CDR1 MDHEN and CDR2 SYDVKM. The junction had 7 bases not matched to a gene; V was cut back by 1 base and J by 3 bases. CDR3 loop: CASSLSLAGGPLYEQYF. The CDR3, as DNA: TGTGCCAGCAGTTTATCTCTAGCGGGAGGGCCTCTCTACGAGCAGTACTTC.

There are a few counts of this clonotype. The J gene is TRBJ2-7, the V gene TRBV5-1; 8 positions agree with TRBD2. Losses at the gene ends were 4 bases for V and 6 bases for J; bases not matched to a gene: 12. In germline, CDR1 is SGHRS, CDR2 YFSETQ. This CDR3 is built from 15 residues. CDR3 bases: TGCGCCAGCAGCGGCCAAACTAGCGGCGGGATCGAGCAGTACTTC. Amino acids: CASSGQTSGGIEQYF.